The rows below give T cell receptor beta chains drawn from one sample of a study of siplizumab effects on memory and regulatory T cells. Some clones are missing from TCRdb's copy, which holds only in-frame ones; the method was immunoSEQ multiplex PCR. There are about 100,000 clones in the sample; 80% to 95% occur only once, and about 12% lies in the top ten. What was sequenced was non-Treg CD4+ T cells sorted from blood. All receptors derive from a human donor in good health. CDR3s leave out the opening cysteine and the closing phenylalanine or tryptophan. Some rows mark clone size as missing; the rest say once, few, many or name a class of expanded clone.

j_gene,abundance,v_gene,CDR3aa
TRBJ1-2,.,TRBV7-8,ASSLQGQEEGYT
.,.,TRBV5-1,ASSGGTYEQY
TRBJ1-3,.,TRBV2,ARLGGFLSGNTIY
TRBJ2-1,.,TRBV2,ASSEDSSSYNEQF
TRBJ2-7,.,TRBV6-6,ASSWRGRSHEQY
TRBJ1-2,.,TRBV2,ASSESGGTYGYT
TRBJ2-7,.,TRBV7-9,ASSSREQY
TRBJ1-1,.,TRBV29-1,SVEERPDRDLTEAF
TRBJ1-3,.,TRBV19,ASSIEGGNTIY
TRBJ2-3,.,TRBV18,ASSPNRASDTQY
TRBJ1-1,many,TRBV6-5,ASSNDVNTEAF
TRBJ1-2,.,TRBV7-9,ASSPGQATNGYT
TRBJ1-4,once,TRBV5-6,ASSPRGAGNEKLF
TRBJ2-3,.,TRBV5-1,ASASGMGDTQY
TRBJ2-3,.,TRBV29-1,SVAENWSDTQY
TRBJ1-2,.,TRBV9,ASSEGLTNYGYT
TRBJ1-2,.,TRBV25-1,ASSEGQGVDYGYT
TRBJ2-1,.,TRBV4-3,ASSQVASGSYEQF
TRBJ2-2,once,TRBV14,ASSQQTQNTGELF
TRBJ2-3,once,TRBV25-1,ASSELTDTQY
TRBJ2-1,.,TRBV5-4,ASTMGQGYNEQF
TRBJ2-7,.,TRBV5-5,ASSLGGYEQY
TRBJ1-5,.,TRBV21-1,ASSKGADRGPLEPQH
TRBJ1-1,.,TRBV5-4,ASSHSNREPEAF
TRBJ1-1,.,TRBV19,ASIRDKNTEAF
TRBJ2-7,.,TRBV10-3,AISEKASGRVYEQY
TRBJ1-3,.,TRBV10-3,AISETGGSSGNTIY
TRBJ2-5,.,TRBV5-4,ASSLGRAETQY
TRBJ1-5,.,TRBV9,ASSVAKGGRTTNQPQH
TRBJ1-5,.,TRBV7-9,ASSSDRVPQPQH
TRBJ2-6,.,TRBV5-4,ASSHINSGANVLT
TRBJ2-1,.,TRBV5-1,ASRGRVDSYNEQF
TRBJ2-2,.,TRBV7-8,ASSLVGTSGIIGELF
TRBJ2-3,.,TRBV9,ASSADRAHTDTQY
TRBJ2-1,.,TRBV10-3,AISEKAAGATYNEQF
TRBJ2-7,.,TRBV6-6,ASSYRDRVNEQY
TRBJ1-5,.,TRBV19,ASSMGHRDSQPQH
TRBJ2-1,once,TRBV5-6,ASRELAGGPSGEQF
TRBJ1-2,.,TRBV6-1,ASTETGGSGYGYT
TRBJ2-7,.,TRBV5-8,ASSLAGRYEQY
TRBJ2-3,.,TRBV6-6,ASSIRAGNITDTQY
TRBJ1-3,.,TRBV10-3,AISDSLSGNTIY
TRBJ2-7,.,TRBV14,ASSQDRTRGSSYEQY
TRBJ2-3,.,TRBV11-1,AISGRDTDTQY
TRBJ1-6,.,TRBV27,ASSFFSGQGNSPLH
TRBJ2-7,.,TRBV27,ASRMTGGGGSYEQY
TRBJ2-7,.,TRBV6-5,ASSRGTGGFEQY
TRBJ2-3,.,TRBV6-5,ASKGPGADTQY
TRBJ1-5,.,TRBV10-1,ASSDSGQGRNQPQH
TRBJ2-5,.,TRBV28,ASSFSPATQY
TRBJ2-7,.,TRBV5-1,ASSLAQASGSYEQY
TRBJ2-3,.,TRBV29-1,SVQKASGKVDTQY
TRBJ2-7,.,TRBV10-3,AISKTAGTGTREQY
TRBJ1-5,.,TRBV27,ASSFPGGGQPQH
TRBJ2-7,.,TRBV30,AWRANQGGEQY